The 32 T cell receptor beta chains given below trace back to one sample, sequenced in a study of beta chain features in type 1 diabetes. Since all of the isolated RNA was reverse transcribed, expressed TCRB transcripts were what got sequenced. Repertoires were generated with immunoSEQ multiplex PCR, while TCRdb's copy carries only in-frame clones and drops some. The profile shows around 690,000 clones, about an eighth of them singletons. Study conclusions and caveats: TCRB CDR3s from Type 1 diabetes patients were moderately but significantly shorter in all four CD4+ subsets.

Antigens of these TCRs are unknown. Sequencing input: naive CD4+ T cells from blood. The receptors here all came from a man aged 25 to 40 with type 1 diabetes.

The chain joins TRBV5-4 to TRBJ1-1; D perhaps matches TRBD1 (6 bases). Trimming left V 4 bases short and J 1 base short, with 14 bases between. Germline CDR1 and CDR2: SGHNT and YYREEE (reference sequence). The CDR3 consists of 15 residues. The CDR3 sequence is CASSPPARGNTEAFF. The DNA of the CDR3 is TGTGCCAGCAGCCCGCCGGCCAGGGGGAACACTGAAGCTTTCTTT.

This clone occurred a few times. The chain employs TRBV5-1 and TRBJ2-1, with 7 bases matching TRBD1. The CDR3 length is 14 residues. V lost 3 bases to trimming and J lost 8 bases; unmatched junction nucleotides: 8. From germline, CDR1 is SGHRS and CDR2 YFSETQ. DNA for the CDR3: TGCGCCAGCAGCTCACAGGGGCCGACGGATGAGCAGTTCTTC. Translated, it gives CASSSQGPTDEQFF. Full variable domain (outside the CDR3, taken from reference TRBV5-1 and TRBJ2-1): KAGVTQTPRYLIKTRGQQVTLSCSPISGHRSVSWYQQTPGQGLQFLFEYFSETQRNKGNFPGRFSGRQFSNSRSEMNVSTLELGDSALYLCASSSQGPTDEQFFGPGTRLTVL.

This clone was found a few times. This chain joins TRBV11-2 and TRBJ2-7, with 8 bases matching TRBD1. CDR3 size: 13 residues. Looked up from germline, CDR1 is SGHAT and CDR2 is FQNNGV. J lost 3 bases, V lost 4 bases, and 2 bases had no gene match. CDR3 DNA sequence: TGTGCCAGCAGCTCAGGGGGCGGCTACGAGCAGTACTTC. It yields the protein CASSSGGGYEQYF.

There are a few counts of this clone. The J gene is TRBJ1-4, the V gene TRBV7-9; weak D call: TRBD1 (5 bases). CDR1 and CDR2 (germline): SEHNR, FQNEAQ (reference sequence). The CDR3 has 15 amino acids. The V end lost 5 bases, the J end lost 1 base, and 11 bases lay between the germline ends. The CDR3 loop is CASSPRGVTNEKLFF. The CDR3 DNA reads TGTGCCAGCAGCCCCCGGGGGGTAACTAATGAAAAACTGTTTTTT.

This clone was seen a handful of times. This chain joins TRBV7-2 and TRBJ1-2, with D maybe TRBD1 (5 bases). Looked up from germline, CDR1 is SGHTA and CDR2 is FQGNSA. This CDR3 comprises 15 residues. V was clipped by 2 bases and J by 4 bases, with 14 bases between them. The DNA of the CDR3 is TGTGCCAGCAGCTTATTGTTGGGGCCTAGCTATGGCTACACCTTC. This gives the protein CASSLLLGPSYGYTF.

In DNA, the CDR3 is TGTGCCAGCAGTTTTGTTGGGTTCTACGAGCAGTACTTC. This encodes CASSFVGFYEQYF. The chain links TRBV28 to TRBJ2-7; D gene unclear. Looked up from germline, CDR1 is MDHEN and CDR2 is SYDVKM. The CDR3 loop spans 13 amino acids. Trimming removed 3 bases at V and 3 bases at J, with 9 bases between.

This clone was found a few times. The J gene is TRBJ2-5, the V gene TRBV7-2; the match to TRBD1 covers 7 bases. Germline V gene lookup returns CDR1 SGHTA and CDR2 FQGNSA. The CDR3 is made up of 14 amino acids. With 2 bases clipped from V and 7 bases from J, the junction kept 7 bases outside the gene matches. Here the CDR3 reads CASSLKDRDTTQYF. Here the CDR3 DNA reads TGTGCCAGCAGCTTAAAAGACAGGGACACGACCCAGTACTTC.

The chain links TRBV25-1 to TRBJ2-4; possible D gene TRBD2, 5 bases. Germline values: CDR1 MGHDK, CDR2 SYGVNS. The CDR3 runs 15 residues. The V end was cut by 4 bases, the J end by 2 bases, with 12 bases between. The chain's CDR3 is CASSGGKGSKNIQYF. As DNA, the CDR3 is TGTGCCAGCAGTGGAGGGAAAGGGTCCAAAAACATTCAGTACTTC.

This clone was observed a few times. This chain links TRBV11-2 with TRBJ2-1; D could derive from TRBD1 or TRBD2 (6 bases each). V dropped 2 bases and J dropped 6 bases, with 11 bases sitting between them. Germline CDR1 SGHAT, CDR2 FQNNGV. The CDR3 runs to 14 residues. The CDR3 region has the DNA TGTGCCAGCAGCTTACGACAGGAGGGCAATGAGCAGTTCTTC. It is translated as CASSLRQEGNEQFF.

The sample holds a few counts of this clone. This rearrangement joins TRBV7-6 to TRBJ1-5; 7 positions match TRBD1. The CDR3 has 14 amino acids. Trimming at V came to 5 bases and at J to 3 bases, leaving 4 bases not matched to a gene. CDR1 and CDR2 (germline): SGHVS, FNYEAQ. DNA of the CDR3: TGTGCCAGCAGCGTCGGACAGGACAATCAGCCCCAGCATTTT. Translation gives CASSVGQDNQPQHF.

This sequence joins TRBV10-2 and TRBJ2-3, with a possible D match to TRBD2 (5 bases). Germline V gives CDR1 WSHSY, CDR2 SAAADI. This CDR3 is 13 amino acids long. V lost 7 bases, J lost 5 bases, and 13 bases lay in between. CDR3 nucleotides: TGCGCCAGCACGCTCGAGGGTGGAGATACGCAGTATTTT. Its translation is CASTLEGGDTQYF.

This rearrangement joins TRBV6-1 to TRBJ2-2; possible D gene TRBD2, 5 bases. This CDR3 comprises 13 residues. From germline, CDR1 is MNHNS and CDR2 SASEGT. Trimming took off 0 bases at V and 6 bases at J, with 5 bases between the two ends. CDR3: CASSEAGAGELFF. CDR3 DNA sequence: TGTGCCAGCAGTGAAGCCGGGGCCGGGGAGCTGTTTTTT.

This clone showed up just a few times. The chain uses TRBV2 and TRBJ2-2; TRBD1 might be the D (6 bases). The CDR3 contains 14 residues. Germline V gene lookup returns CDR1 SNHLY and CDR2 FYNNEI. V was cut by 4 bases and J by 7 bases, with 13 bases left in between. The CDR3 region is CASSVTGPGGELFF. In DNA, the CDR3 is TGTGCCAGCAGTGTGACAGGACCCGGCGGGGAGCTGTTTTTT.

J is TRBJ1-3 and V is TRBV7-9; the D is unclear. The V end lost 1 base, the J end lost 5 bases, and 12 bases lay between the germline ends. CDR1 and CDR2 from the germline V gene are SEHNR and FQNEAQ (reference sequence). The CDR3 spans 15 residues. DNA for the CDR3: TGTGCCAGCAGCTTAGAAGGGAGCACACGAAACACCATATATTTT. Translation gives CASSLEGSTRNTIYF.

The chain couples TRBV5-1 to TRBJ1-2, with D uncertain. Germline CDR1 and CDR2: SGHRS and YFSETQ. The germline V and J ends were trimmed by 7 bases and 4 bases, with 11 bases remaining between them. This CDR3 has 12 residues. Here the CDR3 reads CASGDTVYGYTF. The CDR3 DNA reads as TGCGCCAGCGGCGACACGGTCTATGGCTACACCTTC. Full variable domain (outside the CDR3, taken from reference TRBV5-1 and TRBJ1-2): KAGVTQTPRYLIKTRGQQVTLSCSPISGHRSVSWYQQTPGQGLQFLFEYFSETQRNKGNFPGRFSGRQFSNSRSEMNVSTLELGDSALYLCASGDTVYGYTFGSGTRLTVV.

This clone was counted only a few times. The DNA of the CDR3 is TGTGCCAGCAGCCAAAACCGACAGGGCTCTGGGGCCAACGTCCTGACTTTC. Translation: CASSQNRQGSGANVLTF. This chain uses TRBV4-2 with TRBJ2-6; 7 bases fit TRBD1. The J segment lost 0 bases and the V segment lost 2 bases, leaving 4 bases of the junction unmatched. CDR1 is LGHNA, CDR2 YNFKEQ, per germline. The CDR3 is made up of 17 amino acids.

This clone was seen only a few times. The gene calls are TRBV7-9 and TRBJ2-1; maybe TRBD2 (5 bases). CDR3 size: 13 residues. Germline V gives CDR1 SEHNR, CDR2 FQNEAQ (reference sequence). V was pared by 5 bases and J by 9 bases, with 14 bases between. The CDR3 region has the DNA TGTGCCAGCAGCCTAACTAGGGAAAGTGAGCAGTTCTTC. Translation: CASSLTRESEQFF.

This clone was counted between two and nine times. V gene TRBV11-2 combines with J gene TRBJ2-1, with TRBD1 matching 11 bases. Trimming at V came to 3 bases and at J to 4 bases, leaving 2 bases not matched to a gene. Germline V gene lookup returns CDR1 SGHAT and CDR2 FQNNGV. This CDR3 comprises 15 residues. This CDR3 is CASSFGTGGYNEQFF. The CDR3 nucleotides read TGTGCCAGCAGCTTCGGGACAGGGGGATACAATGAGCAGTTCTTC.

This sequence joins TRBV11-2 and TRBJ2-1, with 8 bases matching TRBD2. The CDR3 is made up of 15 amino acids. After removal of 5 bases from V and 1 base from J, the junction contained 4 bases not matched to a gene. Looked up from germline, CDR1 is SGHAT and CDR2 is FQNNGV. The CDR3 is CASSPGLGSYNEQFF. The CDR3, as DNA: TGTGCCAGCAGCCCGGGACTAGGTTCCTACAATGAGCAGTTCTTC. The whole variable domain, remainder taken from reference TRBV11-2 and TRBJ2-1, is EAGVAQSPRYKIIEKRQSVAFWCNPISGHATLYWYQQILGQGPKLLIQFQNNGVVDDSQLPKDRFSAERLKGVDSTLKIQPAKLEDSAVYLCASSPGLGSYNEQFFGPGTRLTVL.

The chain has TRBV4-3 and TRBJ1-6; TRBD1 aligns across 8 bases. Per the germline V gene, CDR1 is LGHNA and CDR2 is YSLEER. The CDR3 consists of 16 residues. Trimming at V came to 3 bases and at J to 5 bases, leaving 6 bases not matched to a gene. CDR3 in amino acids: CASSHTGQGDNSPLHF. CDR3 DNA: TGCGCCAGCAGCCATACTGGACAGGGCGATAATTCACCCCTCCACTTT.

The sample holds a few counts of this clone. The chain combines TRBV6-5 with TRBJ2-3, with 7 bases aligning to TRBD1. The CDR3 is made up of 15 amino acids. CDR1 and CDR2 (germline): MNHEY, SVGAGI. The junction had 9 bases not matched to a gene; V was cut back by 6 bases and J by 3 bases. As DNA, the CDR3 is TGTGCCAGCAGACGGAAGGGGGCTATGACAGATACGCAGTATTTT. Protein product: CASRRKGAMTDTQYF.

V gene TRBV10-3 combines with J gene TRBJ2-7; D is uncertain. Trimming cost V 6 bases and J 2 bases, with 14 bases left between them. Germline CDR1 ENHRY, CDR2 SYGVKD. The CDR3 is made up of 14 amino acids. The CDR3 here is CAISPEPRAYEQYF. CDR3 sequence (DNA): TGTGCCATCAGCCCCGAGCCCCGGGCCTACGAGCAGTACTTC.

V usage is TRBV9 and J usage is TRBJ2-7, with no clear D. Trimming stripped 4 bases from V and 9 bases from J, with 11 bases between. CDR1 SGDLS and CDR2 YYNGEE come from the germline V gene. The CDR3 extends over 11 amino acids. CDR3 nucleotide sequence: TGTGCCAGCAGCTCCCCCGGCCCGCAGTACTTC. The encoded protein is CASSSPGPQYF.

The CDR3 DNA is TGTGCCATCAGTGTAGAGGACAGGCGCACAGATACGCAGTATTTT. Residues: CAISVEDRRTDTQYF. This chain connects TRBV10-3 to TRBJ2-3, with TRBD1 matching over 7 bases. Per germline, CDR1 ENHRY and CDR2 SYGVKD. The V segment lost 4 bases and the J segment 1 base; nucleotides outside the gene matches: 5. The CDR3 covers 15 residues.

This clone was observed a few times. The V and J genes are TRBV4-3 and TRBJ2-6, with 7 bases that match TRBD1. Trimming took 4 bases from V and 0 from J; bases not matched to a gene: 12. This CDR3 has 19 residues. Germline-derived CDR1 and CDR2 are LGHNA and YSLEER. This CDR3 reads CASSRTFRQGGSGANVLTF. CDR3 bases: TGCGCCAGCAGCCGCACCTTTAGACAGGGCGGCTCTGGGGCCAACGTCCTGACTTTC.

This clone has a handful of counts. The chain uses TRBV28 and TRBJ1-3; D possibly corresponds to TRBD1 (6 bases). V dropped 8 bases and J dropped 4 bases, with 15 bases sitting between them. CDR1 and CDR2 from the germline V gene are MDHEN and SYDVKM. This CDR3 spans 14 amino acids. CDR3 nucleotide sequence: TGTGCCAGCGGGGCGGGACACTCAGGAAACACCATATATTTT. It yields the protein CASGAGHSGNTIYF. Full variable domain (rest looked up from reference TRBV28 and TRBJ1-3): DVKVTQSSRYLVKRTGEKVFLECVQDMDHENMFWYRQDPGLGLRLIYFSYDVKMKEKGDIPEGYSVSREKKERFSLILESASTNQTSMYLCASGAGHSGNTIYFGEGSWLTVV.

This clone was seen only a few times. V gene TRBV18 combines with J gene TRBJ2-6; possibly TRBD1 or TRBD2 for D (5 bases each). The CDR3 length is 14 residues. V lost 0 bases to trimming and J lost 6 bases, with 6 bases between them. Germline CDR1 is KGHSH and CDR2 is LQKENI. The CDR3 bases are TGTGCCAGCTCACCACCGGGGGAGGCCAACGTCCTGACTTTC. Its protein product is CASSPPGEANVLTF.

The rearrangement links TRBV6-6 to TRBJ2-7; TRBD1 or TRBD2 may be the D gene (6 bases each). Germline CDR1 MNHNY, CDR2 SVGAGI (reference sequence). V lost 0 bases to trimming and J lost 5 bases, with 14 bases between them. The CDR3 loop spans 15 amino acids. The CDR3, as DNA: TGTGCCAGCAGTTACTCGAGGGGGGCGAAAGACGAGCAGTACTTC. Its translation is CASSYSRGAKDEQYF.

This clone was seen only a few times. Other DNA sequences of this sample code for an identical CDR3. The chain uses TRBV5-1 and TRBJ1-2; D is unclear. V was clipped by 0 bases and J by 6 bases, with 6 bases between them. The CDR3 loop spans 12 amino acids. The germline gives CDR1 SGHRS, CDR2 YFSETQ. The CDR3, as DNA: TGCGCCAGCAGCTTGGACGGGAATGGCTACACCTTC. Its protein product is CASSLDGNGYTF.

The V and J genes are TRBV5-1 and TRBJ2-5, with 9 bases lining up with TRBD1. This CDR3 contains 14 residues. Germline V gives CDR1 SGHRS, CDR2 YFSETQ. V gave up 1 base and J gave up 5 bases; unmatched junction bases: 3. For the CDR3, the DNA is TGCGCCAGCAGCTTGAGACAGGGGGACGAGACCCAGTACTTC. This sequence encodes CASSLRQGDETQYF.

In this sample, this clone turned up a few times. V gene TRBV5-1 combines with J gene TRBJ2-5; 7 bases align to TRBD2. In germline, CDR1 is SGHRS, CDR2 YFSETQ. The CDR3 sequence is 15 residues long. V lost 0 bases to trimming and J lost 5 bases; unmatched junction nucleotides: 7. For the CDR3, the DNA is TGCGCCAGCAGCTTGGCCCTCAGGGAGGGCGAGACCCAGTACTTC. Amino acid sequence: CASSLALREGETQYF. The full variable domain, in which reference TRBV5-1 and TRBJ2-5 provide the parts outside the CDR3, is KAGVTQTPRYLIKTRGQQVTLSCSPISGHRSVSWYQQTPGQGLQFLFEYFSETQRNKGNFPGRFSGRQFSNSRSEMNVSTLELGDSALYLCASSLALREGETQYFGPGTRLLVL.

A few counts support this clone. The genes are TRBV7-2 and TRBJ1-5, with D possibly matching TRBD1 (6 bases). Deletions cut 5 bases from V and 6 bases from J, with 11 bases between. This CDR3 has 13 amino acids. Germline V gene sequence: CDR1 SGHTA, CDR2 FQGNSA. CDR3 amino acids: CASSPQGFQPQHF. The CDR3 region has the DNA TGTGCCAGCAGCCCACAGGGTTTTCAGCCCCAGCATTTT.